This T cell receptor (beta chain) was identified in a study of blood T cell repertoires in COVID-19. Study summary: Donors in the United States, Italy and Spain gave samples during acute or convalescent COVID-19. PBMCs, B-cell-depleted T cells, or T cells provided the cDNA or gDNA that made up the material.

The length of the CDR3 is 12 residues. The germline CDR1 and CDR2 sequences are LGHDT and YNNKEL (reference sequence). V lost 6 bases and J lost 4; bases outside the gene matches: 1. In the authors' methods: Nucleated cell number was recorded as an estimate derived from reference gene primer amplification. Profiled with immunoSEQ multiplex PCR; TCRdb holds only in-frame clones, not every one. That table supplies the V and J calls and clone size; D and trimming were determined from the DNA. The sample has tens of thousands of clones, roughly 80% seen once; the top ten hold roughly 15%. The chain couples TRBV3-1 (or the pseudogene TRBV3-2) to TRBJ1-1; 8 positions match TRBD1. This sequence originates from a woman of 80 years or more with active or convalescent COVID-19. The sequenced sample consisted of peripheral blood. CDR3 loop: CASRTGGTEAFF. The CDR3, as DNA: TGTGCCAGCAGAACAGGGGGCACTGAAGCTTTCTTT.